This TCR beta chain was identified during a study of shared clonotypes between healthy human individuals. Background on the study: For every donor, three CD4 naive, three CD4 memory, two CD8 naive and one CD8 memory plates were used. Whole-study findings and limits: Sampling involved blood alone; tissue repertoires likely differ.

This clone came up once. The antigen is undetermined. The method was immunoSEQ multiplex PCR; TCRdb's version includes in-frame clones alone and lacks a portion of them. The sample carries more than 2,000,000 clones, around nine tenths recorded once. Material: naive CD4+ T cells sorted from blood. Sample subset: CD45RA+ positively selected. The sequence was collected from a young man in good health.

CDR3 region: CAWTRQGRNEQFF. The CDR3 DNA is TGTGCCTGGACCAGGCAGGGTCGCAATGAGCAGTTCTTC. This chain connects TRBV30 to TRBJ2-1, with D possibly being TRBD1 (5 bases). Germline V gene lookup returns CDR1 GTSNPN and CDR2 SVGIG (reference sequence). The CDR3 contains 13 residues. V was cut by 4 bases and J by 6 bases, with 13 bases left in between.